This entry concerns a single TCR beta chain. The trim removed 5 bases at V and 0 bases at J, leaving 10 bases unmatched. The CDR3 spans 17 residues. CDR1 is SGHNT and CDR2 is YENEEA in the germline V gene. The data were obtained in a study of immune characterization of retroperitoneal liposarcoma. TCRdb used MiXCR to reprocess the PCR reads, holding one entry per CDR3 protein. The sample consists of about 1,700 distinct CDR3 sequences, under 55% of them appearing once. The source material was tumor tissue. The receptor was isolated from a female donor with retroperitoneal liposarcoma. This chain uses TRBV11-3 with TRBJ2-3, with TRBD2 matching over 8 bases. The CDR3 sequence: CASSPNRVAGSTDTQYF. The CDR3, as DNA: TGTGCCAGCAGCCCAAACCGCGTAGCGGGAAGCACAGATACGCAGTATTTT.